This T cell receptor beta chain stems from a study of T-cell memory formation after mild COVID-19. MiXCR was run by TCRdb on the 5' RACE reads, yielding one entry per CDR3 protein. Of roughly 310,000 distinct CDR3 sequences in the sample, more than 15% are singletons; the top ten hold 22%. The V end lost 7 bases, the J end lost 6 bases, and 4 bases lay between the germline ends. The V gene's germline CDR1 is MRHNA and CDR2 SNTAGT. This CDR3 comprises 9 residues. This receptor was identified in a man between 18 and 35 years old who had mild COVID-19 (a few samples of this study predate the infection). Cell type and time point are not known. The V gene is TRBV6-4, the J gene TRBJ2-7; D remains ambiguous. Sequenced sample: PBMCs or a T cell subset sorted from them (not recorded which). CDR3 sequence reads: CASMGEQYF. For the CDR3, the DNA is TGTGCCAGCATGGGCGAGCAGTACTTC.